The 21 T cell receptor beta chains presented below share a single source sample, sequenced in a study of beta chain features in type 1 diabetes. Of the isolated RNA, all was reverse transcribed, and so the sequenced material was expressed TCRB transcripts. The assay was immunoSEQ multiplex PCR, and TCRdb's table has in-frame clones only and misses some. In the table there are 900,000 or so clones, roughly 15% of which are singletons. Input material: naive CD4+ T cells from blood. These receptors all stem from a woman younger than 30 in good health.

Concerning this clone: Just one base apart from a much larger clone, this may be a read error. Other DNA sequences within the sample encode an identical CDR3. This chain joins TRBV10-3 and TRBJ2-1, with D possibly matching TRBD2 (5 bases). With 4 bases removed from V and 8 bases from J, the gap between germline ends came to 12 bases. The CDR3 has 13 amino acids. Germline CDR1 ENHRY, CDR2 SYGVKD. CDR3 loop: CAISGLAGDEQFF. CDR3 sequence (DNA): TGTGCCATCAGTGGTCTAGCAGGCGATGAGCAGTTCTTC.

The V call is TRBV28, the J call TRBJ2-2; unclear D gene. Germline V CDR1 and CDR2: MDHEN, SYDVKM. With 4 bases removed from V and 5 bases from J, the gap between germline ends came to 5 bases. This CDR3 has 12 amino acids. The CDR3 bases are TGTGCCAGCAGTTCTGGAACCGGGGAGCTGTTTTTT. Amino acid sequence: CASSSGTGELFF.

V gene TRBV5-6 combines with J gene TRBJ2-7, with D tentatively TRBD1 or TRBD2 (7 bases each). The CDR3 runs to 16 residues. Per the germline V gene, CDR1 is SGHDT and CDR2 is YYEEEE. V lost 4 bases and J lost 3, with 20 bases in between. CDR3 loop: CASSLRAGQMIYEQYF. The CDR3 DNA is TGTGCCAGCAGCCTTAGAGCGGGACAGATGATCTACGAGCAGTACTTC.

CDR3 in amino acids: CASHRGVGSTEAFF. The CDR3 nucleotides are TGTGCCAGCCACAGGGGGGTAGGGAGCACTGAAGCTTTCTTT. V and J are TRBV6-5 and TRBJ1-1, with 8 bases identical to TRBD1. J was trimmed by 4 bases and V by 8 bases; bases with no gene match: 9. Germline V lookup: CDR1 MNHEY, CDR2 SVGAGI. The CDR3 contains 14 residues.

J is TRBJ2-3 and V is TRBV5-1; TRBD2 matches at 14 bases. Per germline, CDR1 SGHRS and CDR2 YFSETQ. After removal of 4 bases from V and 4 bases from J, the junction contained 8 bases not matched to a gene. CDR3 length: 17 amino acids. CDR3 amino acids: CASSIGTSGRGADTQYF. In DNA, the CDR3 is TGCGCCAGCAGCATCGGGACTAGCGGGAGAGGCGCAGATACGCAGTATTTT.

The V call is TRBV25-1, the J call TRBJ1-3; D is undetermined. The ends were cut back, 3 bases at V and 0 bases at J, with 12 bases in the middle. The CDR3 spans 16 residues. Germline lookup yields CDR1 MGHDK and CDR2 SYGVNS. The CDR3 spells CASSELRLDSGNTIYF. The CDR3 DNA reads as TGTGCCAGCAGTGAGTTAAGACTGGACTCTGGAAACACCATATATTTT. Drawing the rest from reference TRBV25-1 and TRBJ1-3, the complete variable domain is EADIYQTPRYLVIGTGKKITLECSQTMGHDKMYWYQQDPGMELHLIHYSYGVNSTEKGDLSSESTVSRIRTEHFPLTLESARPSHTSQYLCASSELRLDSGNTIYFGEGSWLTVV.

This clone was detected a few times. The genes are TRBV7-2 and TRBJ2-5; D is undetermined. Trimming removed 1 base from V and 0 bases from J, with 9 bases in between. The CDR3 runs 15 residues. Germline loops: CDR1 SGHTA, CDR2 FQGNSA. The CDR3 is CASSLDVAYQETQYF. The CDR3 DNA follows: TGTGCCAGCAGCTTAGATGTCGCGTACCAAGAGACCCAGTACTTC.

This clone has more than one count but fewer than ten. The V and J genes are TRBV7-3 and TRBJ2-2; TRBD2 agrees at 13 bases. Germline trimming cut 4 bases from V and 5 bases from J; bases unmatched to any gene: 7. The CDR3 spans 17 residues. The germline gives CDR1 SGHTA, CDR2 FQGTGA. The CDR3 DNA follows: TGTGCCAGCAGCTCTGGACTAGCGGGAGTACGAACCGGGGAGCTGTTTTTT. It is translated as CASSSGLAGVRTGELFF.

Regarding this clone: Other DNA variants within this sample encode the same CDR3. The gene calls are TRBV4-2 and TRBJ2-1; possible D gene TRBD2, 6 bases. The germline CDR1 and CDR2 sequences are LGHNA and YNFKEQ. CDR3 length equals 14 residues. The V gene lost 1 base and the J gene lost 7 bases, with 11 bases spanning the gap. CDR3 sequence reads: CASSQVLGGNEQFF. The DNA for the CDR3 is TGTGCCAGCAGCCAAGTTTTGGGGGGTAATGAGCAGTTCTTC.

The genes are TRBV5-1 and TRBJ1-1, with unresolved D. The CDR3 sequence is 13 residues long. Germline CDR1 and CDR2: SGHRS and YFSETQ. V dropped 4 bases and J dropped 1 base, with 8 bases sitting between them. The CDR3 DNA sequence: TGCGCCAGCAGCCCCGTAGGGAACACTGAAGCTTTCTTT. It encodes CASSPVGNTEAFF.

The chain links TRBV6-6 to TRBJ2-5, with 8 bases fitting TRBD1. V was pared by 5 bases and J by 5 bases, with 4 bases of the junction left unmatched. CDR1 and CDR2 (germline): MNHNY, SVGAGI (reference sequence). The CDR3 contains 13 residues. The CDR3 DNA reads TGTGCCAGCAGTCCCAGGGGGCTGGAGACCCAGTACTTC. Amino acids: CASSPRGLETQYF.

The V call is TRBV18, the J call TRBJ2-1, with a possible D match to TRBD2 (6 bases). Trimming took off 1 base at V and 9 bases at J, with 19 bases between the two ends. CDR1 is KGHSH and CDR2 is LQKENI in the germline V gene. The CDR3 is 16 residues long. The CDR3 region is CASSPLRDSIRPEQFF. CDR3 DNA: TGTGCCAGCTCACCACTCCGGGACTCCATCCGTCCTGAGCAGTTCTTC.

This chain links TRBV4-3 with TRBJ1-2; 11 bases match TRBD1. The CDR3 runs to 14 residues. The germline V gene has CDR1 LGHNA and CDR2 YSLEER. Trimming cost V 3 bases and J 7 bases; bases outside gene matches: 4. This chain's CDR3 is CASSQDRGLFGYTF. CDR3 sequence (DNA): TGCGCCAGCAGCCAGGACAGGGGGCTCTTTGGCTACACCTTC.

This chain uses TRBV5-6 with TRBJ2-7, with D hard to call. Germline CDR1 and CDR2: SGHDT and YYEEEE. V was shortened by 1 base and J by 7 bases, with 15 bases between the two germline ends. This CDR3 has 14 residues. The CDR3: CASSLLATSWEQYF. The CDR3 DNA sequence: TGTGCCAGCAGCTTGTTAGCTACGTCATGGGAGCAGTACTTC. Full variable domain (rest looked up from reference TRBV5-6 and TRBJ2-7): DAGVTQSPTHLIKTRGQQVTLRCSPKSGHDTVSWYQQALGQGPQFIFQYYEEEERQRGNFPDRFSGHQFPNYSSELNVNALLLGDSALYLCASSLLATSWEQYFGPGTRLTVT.

The chain couples TRBV2 to TRBJ2-3, with D maybe TRBD1 (5 bases). This CDR3 has 15 residues. CDR1 is SNHLY, CDR2 FYNNEI, per germline. The germline V and J ends were trimmed by 4 bases and 1 base, with 12 bases remaining between them. The CDR3: CASSGQGTGTDTQYF. DNA for the CDR3: TGTGCCAGCAGTGGGCAGGGTACGGGCACAGATACGCAGTATTTT. The complete variable domain, with remaining parts taken from reference TRBV2 and TRBJ2-3, reads EPEVTQTPSHQVTQMGQEVILRCVPISNHLYFYWYRQILGQKVEFLVSFYNNEISEKSEIFDDQFSVERPDGSNFTLKIRSTKLEDSAMYFCASSGQGTGTDTQYFGPGTRLTVL.

The chain carries TRBV6-5 and TRBJ2-7, with TRBD2 matching 13 bases. The CDR3 extends over 15 amino acids. The V gene's germline CDR1 is MNHEY and CDR2 SVGAGI. Germline trimming cut 4 bases from V and 5 bases from J; bases unmatched to any gene: 5. This CDR3 is CASSFGLAGEDEQYF. CDR3 sequence (DNA): TGTGCCAGCAGTTTCGGACTAGCGGGAGAAGACGAGCAGTACTTC.

A few counts support this clone. The J gene is TRBJ2-1, the V gene TRBV4-3; D gene uncertain. The V and J ends lost 4 bases and 6 bases respectively, with 13 bases between them. This CDR3 is 14 amino acids long. The germline V gene has CDR1 LGHNA and CDR2 YSLEER. CDR3 in amino acids: CASSPNPASNEQFF. In nucleotides, the CDR3 is TGCGCCAGCAGCCCCAACCCCGCATCCAATGAGCAGTTCTTC.

The genes are TRBV28 and TRBJ1-5; weak D call: TRBD1 (6 bases). The germline V and J ends were trimmed by 7 bases and 4 bases, with 14 bases remaining between them. The CDR3 covers 14 residues. Germline loops: CDR1 MDHEN, CDR2 SYDVKM. CDR3 nucleotide sequence: TGTGCCAGCACGCGGGGGCGTACTAATCAGCCCCAGCATTTT. This codes for CASTRGRTNQPQHF.

This clone has more than one count but fewer than ten. This chain links TRBV19 with TRBJ2-1; tentatively, D is TRBD1 or TRBD2 (5 bases each). The CDR3 extends over 14 amino acids. CDR1 and CDR2 (germline): LNHDA, SQIVND (reference sequence). With 7 bases removed from V and 5 bases from J, the gap between germline ends came to 15 bases. The CDR3 sequence is CASTRGPTHNEQFF. CDR3 bases: TGTGCCAGTACCCGGGGACCTACACACAATGAGCAGTTCTTC.

A few counts support this clone. The chain carries TRBV7-2 and TRBJ2-7; D uncertain. The V end was cut by 2 bases, the J end by 4 bases, with 15 bases between. Germline CDR1 is SGHTA and CDR2 is FQGNSA. The CDR3 totals 15 residues. DNA of the CDR3: TGTGCCAGCAGCTTACACGGTAAACGGGCGTACGAGCAGTACTTC. This gives the protein CASSLHGKRAYEQYF.

The chain couples TRBV4-2 to TRBJ2-1; 7 nucleotides align to TRBD2. The CDR3 has 16 amino acids. CDR1 LGHNA and CDR2 YNFKEQ come from the germline V gene. V shed 1 base, J shed 2 bases, and the junction held 5 bases outside the gene matches. The CDR3 region is CASSQALAETYNEQFF. The CDR3 DNA reads TGTGCCAGCAGCCAAGCGCTAGCGGAGACCTACAATGAGCAGTTCTTC.